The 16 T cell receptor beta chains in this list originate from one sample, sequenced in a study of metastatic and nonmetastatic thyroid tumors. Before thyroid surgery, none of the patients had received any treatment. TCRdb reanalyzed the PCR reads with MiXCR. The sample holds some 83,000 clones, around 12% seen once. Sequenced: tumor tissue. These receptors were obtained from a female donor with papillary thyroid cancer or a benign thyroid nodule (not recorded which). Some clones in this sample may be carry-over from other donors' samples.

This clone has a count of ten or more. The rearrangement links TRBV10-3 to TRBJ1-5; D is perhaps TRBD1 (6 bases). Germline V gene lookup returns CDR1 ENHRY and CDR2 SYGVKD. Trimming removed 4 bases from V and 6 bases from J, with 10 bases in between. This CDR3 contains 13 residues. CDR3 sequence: CAISVDRTQPQHF. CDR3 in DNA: TGTGCCATCAGTGTGGACAGAACTCAGCCCCAGCATTTT.

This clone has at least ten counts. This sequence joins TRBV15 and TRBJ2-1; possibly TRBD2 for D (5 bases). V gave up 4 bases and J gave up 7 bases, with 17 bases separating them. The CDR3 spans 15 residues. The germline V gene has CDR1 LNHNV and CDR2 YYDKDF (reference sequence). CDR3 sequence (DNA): TGTGCCACCAGCAAAGGGCGGACTCGAGGAAATGAGCAGTTCTTC. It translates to CATSKGRTRGNEQFF.

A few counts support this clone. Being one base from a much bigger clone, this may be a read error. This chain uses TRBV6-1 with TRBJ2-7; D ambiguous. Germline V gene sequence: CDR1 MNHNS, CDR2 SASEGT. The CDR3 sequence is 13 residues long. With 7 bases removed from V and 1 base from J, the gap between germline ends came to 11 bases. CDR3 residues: CASIGQPSYEQYF. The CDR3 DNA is TGTGCCAGCATTGGGCAGCCGTCCTACGAGCAGTACTTC.

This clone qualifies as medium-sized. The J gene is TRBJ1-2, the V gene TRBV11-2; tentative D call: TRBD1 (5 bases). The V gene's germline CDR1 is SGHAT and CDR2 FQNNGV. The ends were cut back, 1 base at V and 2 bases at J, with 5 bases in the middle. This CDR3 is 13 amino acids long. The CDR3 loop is CASSLAGNYGYTF. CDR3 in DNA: TGTGCCAGCAGCTTAGCAGGGAACTATGGCTACACCTTC.

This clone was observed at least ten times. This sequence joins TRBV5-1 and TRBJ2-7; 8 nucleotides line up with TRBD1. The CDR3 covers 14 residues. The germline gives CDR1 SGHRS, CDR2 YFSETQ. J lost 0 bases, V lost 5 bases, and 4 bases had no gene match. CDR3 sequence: CASRGDRGSYEQYF. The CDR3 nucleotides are TGCGCCAGCAGGGGAGACAGGGGCTCCTACGAGCAGTACTTC.

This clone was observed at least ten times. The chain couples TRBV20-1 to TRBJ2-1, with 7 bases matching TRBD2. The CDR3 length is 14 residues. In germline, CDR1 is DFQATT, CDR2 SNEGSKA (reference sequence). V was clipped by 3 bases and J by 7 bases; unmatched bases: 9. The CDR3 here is CSASRTSNLNEQFF. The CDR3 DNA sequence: TGCAGTGCTAGTCGGACTAGTAATTTAAATGAGCAGTTCTTC.

The DNA for the CDR3 is TGTGCCAGCAGTTACCTCGACAGGCGAAGCTCATACGAGCAGTACTTC. It encodes CASSYLDRRSSYEQYF. The chain uses TRBV6-6 and TRBJ2-7; TRBD1 is a possible D gene (6 bases). Trimming removed 2 bases at V and 4 bases at J, with 18 bases between. Germline loops: CDR1 MNHNY, CDR2 SVGAGI (reference sequence). The length of the CDR3 is 16 residues.

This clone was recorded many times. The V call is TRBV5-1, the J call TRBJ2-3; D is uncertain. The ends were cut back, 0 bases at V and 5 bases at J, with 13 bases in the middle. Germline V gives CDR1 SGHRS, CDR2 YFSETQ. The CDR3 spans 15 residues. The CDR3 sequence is CASSLDFGVEDTQYF. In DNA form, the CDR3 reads TGCGCCAGCAGCTTGGATTTCGGTGTCGAAGATACGCAGTATTTT. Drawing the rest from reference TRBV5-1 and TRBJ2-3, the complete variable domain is KAGVTQTPRYLIKTRGQQVTLSCSPISGHRSVSWYQQTPGQGLQFLFEYFSETQRNKGNFPGRFSGRQFSNSRSEMNVSTLELGDSALYLCASSLDFGVEDTQYFGPGTRLTVL.

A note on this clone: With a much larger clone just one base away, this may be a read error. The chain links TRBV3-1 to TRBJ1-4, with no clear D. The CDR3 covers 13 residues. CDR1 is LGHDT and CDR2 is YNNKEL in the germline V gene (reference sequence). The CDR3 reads CASSPGRNGKLFF. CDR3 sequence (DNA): TGTGCCAGCAGCCCAGGACGGAATGGAAAACTGTTTTTT.

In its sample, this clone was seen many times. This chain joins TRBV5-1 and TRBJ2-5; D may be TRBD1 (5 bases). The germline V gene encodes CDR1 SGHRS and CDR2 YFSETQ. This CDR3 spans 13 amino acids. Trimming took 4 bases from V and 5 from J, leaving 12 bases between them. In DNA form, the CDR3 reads TGCGCCAGCAGCATACAGGTGGGGGAGACCCAGTACTTC. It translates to CASSIQVGETQYF. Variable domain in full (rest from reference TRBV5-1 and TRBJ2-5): KAGVTQTPRYLIKTRGQQVTLSCSPISGHRSVSWYQQTPGQGLQFLFEYFSETQRNKGNFPGRFSGRQFSNSRSEMNVSTLELGDSALYLCASSIQVGETQYFGPGTRLLVL.

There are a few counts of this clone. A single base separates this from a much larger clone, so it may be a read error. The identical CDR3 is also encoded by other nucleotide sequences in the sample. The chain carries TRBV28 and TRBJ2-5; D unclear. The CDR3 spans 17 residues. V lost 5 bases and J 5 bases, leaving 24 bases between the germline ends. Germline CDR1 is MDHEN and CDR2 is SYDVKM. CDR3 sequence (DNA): TGTGCCAGCAGTACTCTAGGGCTACCTAGGACGAGGGAGACCCAGTACTTC. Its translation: CASSTLGLPRTRETQYF.

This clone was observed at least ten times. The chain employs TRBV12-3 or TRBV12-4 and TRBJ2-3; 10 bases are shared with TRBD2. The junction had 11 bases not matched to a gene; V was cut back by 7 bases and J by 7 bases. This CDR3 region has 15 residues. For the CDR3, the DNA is TGTGCCAGCACCTCCTCTAGCGGGAGTCTCCATACGCAGTATTTT. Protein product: CASTSSSGSLHTQYF.

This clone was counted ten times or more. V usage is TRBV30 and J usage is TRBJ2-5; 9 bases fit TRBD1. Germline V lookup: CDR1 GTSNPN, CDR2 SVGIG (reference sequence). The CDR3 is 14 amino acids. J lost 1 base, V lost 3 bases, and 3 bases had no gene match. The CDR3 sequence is CAWSLTGGQETQYF. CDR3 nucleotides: TGTGCCTGGAGCCTGACAGGGGGCCAAGAGACCCAGTACTTC. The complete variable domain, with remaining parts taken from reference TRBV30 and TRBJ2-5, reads SQTIHQWPATLVQPVGSPLSLECTVEGTSNPNLYWYRQAAGRGLQLLFYSVGIGQISSEVPQNLSASRPQDRQFILSSKKLLLSDSGFYLCAWSLTGGQETQYFGPGTRLLVL.

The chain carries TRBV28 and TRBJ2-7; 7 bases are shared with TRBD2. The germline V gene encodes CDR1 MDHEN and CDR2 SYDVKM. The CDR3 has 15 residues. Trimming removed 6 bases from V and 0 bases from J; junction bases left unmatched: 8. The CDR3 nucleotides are TGTGCCAGCAGACGCGGGACTAAAAGCTCCTACGAGCAGTACTTC. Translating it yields CASRRGTKSSYEQYF.

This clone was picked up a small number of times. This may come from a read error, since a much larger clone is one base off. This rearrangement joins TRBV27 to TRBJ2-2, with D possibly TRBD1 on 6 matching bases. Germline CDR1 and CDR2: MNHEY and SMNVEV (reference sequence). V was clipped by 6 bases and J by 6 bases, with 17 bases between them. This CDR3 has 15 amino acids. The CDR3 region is CASRPTGKGAGELFF. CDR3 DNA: TGTGCCAGCAGGCCCACCGGGAAGGGGGCCGGGGAGCTGTTTTTT.

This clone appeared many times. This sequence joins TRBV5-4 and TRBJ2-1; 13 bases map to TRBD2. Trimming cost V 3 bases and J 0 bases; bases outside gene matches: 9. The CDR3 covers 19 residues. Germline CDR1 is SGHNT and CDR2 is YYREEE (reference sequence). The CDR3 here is CASSSGLAGVFLSYNEQFF. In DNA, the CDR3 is TGTGCCAGCAGCTCTGGACTAGCGGGAGTTTTCCTCTCCTACAATGAGCAGTTCTTC.